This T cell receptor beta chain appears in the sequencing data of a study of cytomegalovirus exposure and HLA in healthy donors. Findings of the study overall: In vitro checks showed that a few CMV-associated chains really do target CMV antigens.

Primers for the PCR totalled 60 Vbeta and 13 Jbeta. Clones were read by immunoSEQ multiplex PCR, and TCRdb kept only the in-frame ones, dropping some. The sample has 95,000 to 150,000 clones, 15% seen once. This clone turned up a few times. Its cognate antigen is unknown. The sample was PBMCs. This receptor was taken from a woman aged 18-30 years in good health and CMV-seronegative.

The CDR3: CSPRRETYEQYF. CDR3 in DNA: TGCAGCCCGCGACGGGAAACCTACGAGCAGTACTTC. This chain joins TRBV29-1 and TRBJ2-7; D may be TRBD2 (5 bases). The germline gives CDR1 SQVTM, CDR2 ANQGSEA. There are 12 residues in the CDR3. Trimming removed 8 bases from V and 2 bases from J, with 13 bases in between.